This TCR beta chain is from a study of breast tumors, draining lymph nodes, adjacent tissues. Whole-study findings and limits: Tumor T cell lymph node origin was a supported hypothesis, not proven. Tumors had less TCR diversity than lymph nodes, more than nontumor tissue. Most tumor T cells seemingly derive from lymph node, then expand in tumor.

The lymph nodes were axillary draining lymph nodes from breast cancer patients. TCRdb processed the multiplex PCR reads anew with MiXCR; each CDR3 protein has one entry. The sample lists 150,000 to 250,000 distinct CDR3 sequences, roughly 31% seen once, with around 4.5% in the top ten. This clonotype was observed many times. Antigen specificity is unknown. The sequence was obtained from a female donor with breast cancer. Some clones in this sample may be carry-over from other donors' samples. The sample taken for sequencing was axillary lymph node tissue.

CDR3: CASSDSFSDRGPEHEQYF. DNA for the CDR3: TGTGCCAGCAGTGACTCGTTTTCGGACAGGGGGCCTGAGCACGAGCAGTACTTC. The chain is built from TRBV6-4 and TRBJ2-7, with TRBD1 identical over 11 bases. V lost 0 bases, J lost 5 bases, and 12 bases stayed unmatched. CDR1 is MRHNA, CDR2 SNTAGT, per germline. This CDR3 has 18 residues.